The 22 T cell receptor beta chains below all came from one sample that was sequenced in a study of blood T cell repertoires in COVID-19. Only in-frame clones appear in the TCRdb table, and some are missing; sequencing was by immunoSEQ multiplex PCR. The data contain some 210,000 clones, approximately 84% of them singletons. Sequencing was done on a sample of peripheral blood. All receptors derive from a woman between 50 and 59 years old with active or convalescent COVID-19.

The sample holds a few counts of this clone. This chain links TRBV7-9 with TRBJ1-2; the D is unclear. CDR1 SEHNR and CDR2 FQNEAQ come from the germline V gene (reference sequence). The CDR3 extends over 14 amino acids. The ends were cut back, 1 base at V and 8 bases at J, with 14 bases in the middle. In DNA, the CDR3 is TGTGCCAGCAGCTTAGTAGGCGCGGGGAGAGGCTACACCTTC. Translated, it gives CASSLVGAGRGYTF. Filled out from reference TRBV7-9 and TRBJ1-2, the complete variable domain reads DTGVSQNPRHKITKRGQNVTFRCDPISEHNRLYWYRQTLGQGPEFLTYFQNEAQLEKSRLLSDRFSAERPKGSFSTLEIQRTEQGDSAMYLCASSLVGAGRGYTFGSGTRLTVV.

The chain joins TRBV9 to TRBJ2-5; D is ambiguous. Germline lookup yields CDR1 SGDLS and CDR2 YYNGEE. V was clipped by 4 bases and J by 0 bases, with 4 bases between them. The CDR3 has 12 amino acids. CDR3 in DNA: TGTGCCAGCAGCCACAACCAAGAGACCCAGTACTTC. Translated: CASSHNQETQYF.

This chain connects TRBV7-8 to TRBJ1-4; 9 bases fit TRBD1. Looked up from germline, CDR1 is SGHVS and CDR2 is FQNEAQ. The V and J ends lost 3 bases and 5 bases, in that order; junction bases with no gene match: 1. The CDR3 loop spans 14 amino acids. CDR3 in amino acids: CASSLGQGNEKLFF. The CDR3 region has the DNA TGTGCCAGCAGCTTGGGACAGGGAAATGAAAAACTGTTTTTT.

The chain links TRBV4-1 to TRBJ1-4, with D maybe TRBD1 (5 bases). Germline V lookup: CDR1 MGHRA, CDR2 YSYEKL. This CDR3 is 16 amino acids long. Trimming pared 4 bases from V and 2 bases from J, leaving 14 bases between. CDR3 amino acids: CASSRTRGGTNEKLFF. The CDR3 DNA follows: TGCGCCAGCAGCCGCACCCGGGGGGGTACTAATGAAAAACTGTTTTTT.

The rearrangement joins TRBV6-4 to TRBJ2-3; 7 bases match TRBD2. Germline CDR1 is MRHNA and CDR2 is SNTAGT. The CDR3 contains 14 residues. The V gene end was trimmed by 0 bases and the J gene end by 6 bases; junction bases not matched to a gene: 3. CDR3 coding DNA: TGTGCCAGCAGTGACTCGGAGGGAGGGGATACGCAGTATTTT. The encoded protein is CASSDSEGGDTQYF.

This clone was observed a handful of times. V is TRBV6-1 and J is TRBJ1-1; D may be TRBD1 (5 bases). The V and J ends lost 2 bases and 3 bases respectively, with 10 bases between them. Germline V CDR1 and CDR2: MNHNS, SASEGT. This CDR3 has 14 amino acids. This CDR3 is CASSEQAGDTEAFF. The CDR3 region has the DNA TGTGCCAGCAGTGAACAGGCGGGGGACACTGAAGCTTTCTTT.

This chain links TRBV18 with TRBJ2-1, with a possible D match to TRBD1 (5 bases). Germline loops: CDR1 KGHSH, CDR2 LQKENI. The CDR3 has 15 residues. V lost 1 base and J 7 bases, leaving 14 bases between the germline ends. The CDR3 sequence is CASSPLRGAENEQFF. Written as DNA, the CDR3 is TGTGCCAGCTCACCACTAAGGGGCGCGGAGAATGAGCAGTTCTTC.

The chain has TRBV19 and TRBJ1-1; D is uncertain. V shed 9 bases and J shed 5 bases, with 13 bases lying between them. The CDR3 is 12 residues long. Germline V lookup: CDR1 LNHDA, CDR2 SQIVND (reference sequence). The CDR3 nucleotides read TGTGCCAGCAATACAGTACGGACTGAAGCTTTCTTT. The encoded protein is CASNTVRTEAFF.

The chain recombines TRBV10-1 with TRBJ1-4, with D perhaps TRBD1 (5 bases). Germline assignment: CDR1 WNHNN and CDR2 SYGVQD (reference sequence). CDR3 size: 13 residues. Trimming stripped 6 bases from V and 13 bases from J, with 18 bases between. The CDR3 DNA reads TGCGCCAGCAGGGAAAGGGCCGGGGGAAGACTGTTTTTT. It translates to CASRERAGGRLFF.

The chain combines TRBV5-4 with TRBJ1-2; no reliable D call. V was pared by 0 bases and J by 4 bases, with 7 bases between. Germline V lookup: CDR1 SGHNT, CDR2 YYREEE (reference sequence). The CDR3 has 13 amino acids. For the CDR3, the DNA is TGTGCCAGCAGCTTGGATGCGGCCTATGGCTACACCTTC. It codes for CASSLDAAYGYTF.

As to this clone: The sample has other DNA sequences that encode this CDR3 too. The V call is TRBV5-1, the J call TRBJ1-2; the D is unclear. The CDR3 covers 13 residues. Per the germline V gene, CDR1 is SGHRS and CDR2 is YFSETQ. The V gene lost 0 bases and the J gene lost 1 base, with 4 bases spanning the gap. DNA for the CDR3: TGCGCCAGCAGCTTGGGGAGTAACTATGGCTACACCTTC. As protein: CASSLGSNYGYTF.

J is TRBJ2-5 and V is TRBV7-6, with D perhaps matching TRBD2 (5 bases). Germline V gene sequence: CDR1 SGHVS, CDR2 FNYEAQ. V lost 2 bases to trimming and J lost 5 bases, with 9 bases between them. The CDR3 extends over 13 amino acids. The CDR3 region has the DNA TGTGCCAGCAGCTTAAGAGGGCCGGAGACCCAGTACTTC. Translating it yields CASSLRGPETQYF.

The CDR3 DNA is TGTGCCAGCAGTTTACACGGACTGGGGTCCTACGAGCAGTACGTC. Protein sequence: CASSLHGLGSYEQYV. The V gene is TRBV28, the J gene TRBJ2-7; a possible D gene is TRBD2 (5 bases). Germline-derived CDR1 and CDR2 are MDHEN and SYDVKM. This CDR3 contains 15 residues. V dropped 2 bases and J dropped 1 base, with 12 bases sitting between them.

This clone has only one observation. The chain joins TRBV30 to TRBJ1-5, with TRBD1 identical over 10 bases. V shed 0 bases, J shed 7 bases, and the junction held 0 bases outside the gene matches. In germline, CDR1 is GTSNPN, CDR2 SVGIG (reference sequence). The CDR3 length is 13 residues. The CDR3 DNA is TGTGCCTGGAGTGTGGACAGGGGGCAGCCCCAGCATTTT. Protein sequence: CAWSVDRGQPQHF.

The chain is built from TRBV6-6 and TRBJ2-7; 7 bases are shared with TRBD1. Germline V gene data show CDR1 as MNHNY and CDR2 as SVGAGI (reference sequence). This CDR3 region has 15 residues. The V and J ends lost 4 bases and 3 bases, in that order; junction bases with no gene match: 9. The CDR3 region is CASSSTDRKNYEQYF. Written as DNA, the CDR3 is TGTGCCAGCAGTTCGACGGACAGGAAGAACTACGAGCAGTACTTC.

This clone came up once. The chain has TRBV7-9 and TRBJ1-1; 8 nucleotides match TRBD1. The junction had 10 bases not matched to a gene; V was cut back by 9 bases and J by 10 bases. In germline, CDR1 is SEHNR, CDR2 FQNEAQ (reference sequence). The CDR3 runs 12 residues. The CDR3 is CASGGTGSSAFF. As DNA, the CDR3 is TGTGCCAGTGGAGGGACAGGCAGTTCAGCTTTCTTT.

In this sample, this clone turned up a few times. CDR3 sequence: CASSPSGTGSYEQYF. CDR3 bases: TGTGCCAGCAGTCCTTCCGGGACTGGCTCCTACGAGCAGTACTTC. The rearrangement links TRBV28 to TRBJ2-7; D may be TRBD2 (6 bases). The CDR3 has 15 amino acids. The germline gives CDR1 MDHEN, CDR2 SYDVKM. V lost 5 bases and J 0 bases, leaving 14 bases between the germline ends.

The chain joins TRBV30 to TRBJ1-3; unclear D gene. Germline CDR1 and CDR2: GTSNPN and SVGIG (reference sequence). Trimming shortened V by 1 base and J by 0 bases, and 7 bases separated the two germline ends. The CDR3 loop spans 14 amino acids. The CDR3 DNA reads TGTGCCTGGAGTGGAGGAAACTCTGGAAACACCATATATTTT. Residues: CAWSGGNSGNTIYF.

The chain recombines TRBV6-5 with TRBJ1-5, with 9 bases lining up with TRBD1. The CDR3 totals 15 residues. Germline lookup yields CDR1 MNHEY and CDR2 SVGAGI. The V segment lost 4 bases and the J segment 6 bases; nucleotides outside the gene matches: 7. The CDR3 coding sequence is TGTGCCAGCAGTTCCTCCGGGACAGGGTCTCAGCCCCAGCATTTT. It specifies CASSSSGTGSQPQHF.

The chain is built from TRBV6-5 and TRBJ2-7; 7 nucleotides match TRBD1. Germline V gene sequence: CDR1 MNHEY, CDR2 SVGAGI. After removal of 6 bases from V and 4 bases from J, the junction contained 6 bases not matched to a gene. The CDR3 loop spans 13 amino acids. CDR3 protein: CASSRGTAYEQYV. The CDR3 region has the DNA TGTGCCAGCAGCCGTGGGACAGCGTACGAGCAGTACGTC.

The chain recombines TRBV24-1 with TRBJ2-1, with TRBD2 matching over 7 bases. The germline CDR1 and CDR2 sequences are KGHDR and SFDVKD. CDR3 length equals 14 residues. With V trimmed by 4 bases and J by 2 bases, 1 base remained unmatched. CDR3 nucleotides: TGTGCCACCAGTGAGGCGGGAGCCTACAATGAGCAGTTCTTC. It codes for CATSEAGAYNEQFF.

The chain employs TRBV28 and TRBJ1-2; D unclear. This CDR3 is 14 amino acids long. The germline gives CDR1 MDHEN, CDR2 SYDVKM. The V end was cut by 10 bases, the J end by 0 bases, with 15 bases between. CDR3 sequence: CATIPLRANYGYTF. The CDR3 bases are TGTGCCACCATTCCACTTCGGGCTAACTATGGCTACACCTTC.